The 20 T cell receptor beta chains presented below share a single source sample, sequenced in a study of T cell responses to AZD1222 COVID-19 vaccine (dated by TCRdb to the early 2020s). The library relied on the immunoSEQ multiplex PCR assay. TCRdb's version of the immuneACCESS table is confined to in-frame rearrangements and falls short of the full clone set. An unresolved V gene accounts for under half of the shortfall where checked; the remainder is of unknown origin. The sample yields approximately 64,000 clones; about 83% were counted once. The top ten clonotypes cover around 7.3% of the sample. The sample's time point label, in plain terms: baseline before first vaccination. Sequencing was performed on peripheral blood, taken on day 0 of AZD1222 vaccination. These TCRs come from an adult in good health.

This clone is a singleton in its sample. This sequence joins TRBV6-2 or TRBV6-3 and TRBJ1-2; D is uncertain. Looked up from germline, CDR1 is MNHEY and CDR2 is SVGEGT. Trimming pared 0 bases from V and 4 bases from J, leaving 3 bases between. The CDR3 loop spans 12 amino acids. The CDR3, as DNA: TGTGCCAGCAGTTACTCGACCTATGGCTACACCTTC. The encoded protein is CASSYSTYGYTF.

The chain uses TRBV19 and TRBJ1-1, with D possibly matching TRBD1 (6 bases). CDR3 length equals 15 residues. V was clipped by 1 base and J by 1 base, with 10 bases between them. Germline CDR1 reads LNHDA; CDR2 reads SQIVND (reference sequence). DNA of the CDR3: TGTGCCAGTAGTATAGGAAAAGGGGGGAACACTGAAGCTTTCTTT. It encodes CASSIGKGGNTEAFF. The full variable domain, with the rest looked up from reference TRBV19 and TRBJ1-1, is DGGITQSPKYLFRKEGQNVTLSCEQNLNHDAMYWYRQDPGQGLRLIYYSQIVNDFQKGDIAEGYSVSREKKESFPLTVTSAQKNPTAFYLCASSIGKGGNTEAFFGQGTRLTVV.

This clone was recorded once. The germline gene is not matched at one end of the junction; a read error may be the cause. The genes are TRBV4-3 and TRBJ2-7; 8 bases map to TRBD1. The length of the CDR3 is 18 residues. The germline V gene encodes CDR1 LGHNA and CDR2 YSLEER. CDR3 region: CATSQDDWGTGKPYEQYF. The CDR3 DNA is TGCGCCACCAGCCAAGACGACTGGGGGACAGGCAAACCTTACGAGCAGTACTTC.

Only one count was recorded for this clone. The V call is TRBV27, the J call TRBJ2-7; D not certain. This CDR3 contains 15 residues. V lost 3 bases and J 0 bases, leaving 12 bases between the germline ends. Germline assignment: CDR1 MNHEY and CDR2 SMNVEV (reference sequence). Here the CDR3 reads CASSFSLGDSYEQYF. For the CDR3, the DNA is TGTGCCAGCAGTTTCTCCCTTGGCGACTCCTACGAGCAGTACTTC.

The chain carries TRBV10-3 and TRBJ1-1, with D maybe TRBD1 (5 bases). This CDR3 has 13 residues. The germline CDR1 and CDR2 sequences are ENHRY and SYGVKD. V lost 7 bases to trimming and J lost 6 bases, with 15 bases between them. CDR3 sequence (DNA): TGTGCCATCATGGGGGACCAAACGGCTGAAGCTTTCTTT. This codes for CAIMGDQTAEAFF.

The rearrangement uses TRBV7-9 and TRBJ1-4; D unresolved. Trimming took off 4 bases at V and 7 bases at J, with 7 bases between the two ends. This CDR3 has 12 residues. Germline V gene data show CDR1 as SEHNR and CDR2 as FQNEAQ (reference sequence). CDR3 nucleotides: TGTGCCAGCAGCTCCCTCAGTGAAAAACTGTTTTTT. Encoded protein: CASSSLSEKLFF.

The chain carries TRBV6-5 and TRBJ2-7; TRBD1 matches 7 bases. The junction had 5 bases not matched to a gene; V was cut back by 7 bases and J by 2 bases. CDR3 length: 13 amino acids. The germline V gene has CDR1 MNHEY and CDR2 SVGAGI. CDR3 loop: CASTGDSAYEQYF. The DNA of the CDR3 is TGTGCCAGCACCGGGGACAGTGCCTACGAGCAGTACTTC.

CDR3 nucleotide sequence: TGCAGTGCTAGAGTGGGAGATACGCAGTATTTT. Translation gives CSARVGDTQYF. The V gene is TRBV20-1, the J gene TRBJ2-3; D is uncertain. V lost 1 base and J lost 5, with 4 bases in between. The CDR3 is 11 residues long. CDR1 and CDR2 from the germline V gene are DFQATT and SNEGSKA (reference sequence).

The chain has TRBV12-3 or TRBV12-4 and TRBJ1-3; D gene unclear. The CDR3 extends over 13 amino acids. Trimming took 4 bases from V and 1 from J, leaving 5 bases between them. This CDR3 is CASSSGSGNTIYF. The CDR3 region has the DNA TGTGCCAGCAGTTCTGGGTCTGGAAACACCATATATTTT.

This chain uses TRBV29-1 with TRBJ1-5, with 7 bases matching TRBD1. The CDR3 has 12 amino acids. CDR1 is SQVTM and CDR2 is ANQGSEA in the germline V gene. Trimming took 6 bases from V and 4 from J; bases not matched to a gene: 3. Here the CDR3 DNA reads TGCAGCGTCGGGACAGAGAATCAGCCCCAGCATTTT. It codes for CSVGTENQPQHF.

The V and J genes are TRBV28 and TRBJ1-1; 7 nucleotides match TRBD1. Germline CDR1 and CDR2: MDHEN and SYDVKM. This CDR3 spans 15 amino acids. The V segment lost 4 bases and the J segment 5 bases; nucleotides outside the gene matches: 10. This CDR3 is CASSSLIQGWTEAFF. Here the CDR3 DNA reads TGTGCCAGCAGTTCGTTAATACAGGGGTGGACTGAAGCTTTCTTT.

The chain recombines TRBV27 with TRBJ1-5, with D unresolved. Germline V lookup: CDR1 MNHEY, CDR2 SMNVEV (reference sequence). The CDR3 has 12 residues. Trimming took off 3 bases at V and 2 bases at J, with 2 bases between the two ends. CDR3: CASSFRNQPQHF. The CDR3 DNA reads as TGTGCCAGCAGTTTTCGCAATCAGCCCCAGCATTTT.

V is TRBV19 and J is TRBJ1-5, with TRBD1 matching 8 bases. J lost 3 bases, V lost 3 bases, and 10 bases had no gene match. The CDR3 contains 17 residues. Germline V CDR1 and CDR2: LNHDA, SQIVND (reference sequence). DNA for the CDR3: TGTGCCAGTAGTATGGGACCGGGACAGGAGCTCAATCAGCCCCAGCATTTT. Protein product: CASSMGPGQELNQPQHF.

The chain joins TRBV12-3 or TRBV12-4 to TRBJ1-1; D gene unclear. Trimming shortened V by 2 bases and J by 0 bases, and 4 bases separated the two germline ends. The CDR3 is 13 residues long. The chain's CDR3 is CASSLSMNTEAFF. CDR3 DNA sequence: TGTGCCAGCAGTTTATCGATGAACACTGAAGCTTTCTTT.

The rearrangement joins TRBV6-1 to TRBJ2-2; 7 bases agree with TRBD1. The length of the CDR3 is 15 residues. V was clipped by 0 bases and J by 5 bases; unmatched bases: 3. Germline CDR1 and CDR2: MNHNS and SASEGT. Here the CDR3 DNA reads TGTGCCAGCAGTGAAGCGGGCAGGGGGACCGGGGAGCTGTTTTTT. Translated, it gives CASSEAGRGTGELFF.

V gene TRBV5-1 combines with J gene TRBJ1-4, with D possibly TRBD1 on 5 matching bases. V was trimmed by 4 bases and J by 4 bases, leaving 14 bases between them. Germline loops: CDR1 SGHRS, CDR2 YFSETQ. The CDR3 contains 15 residues. The CDR3 coding sequence is TGCGCCAGCAGCCCCCTGACGGGGGGTAATGAAAAACTGTTTTTT. Its translation is CASSPLTGGNEKLFF.

The chain uses TRBV3-1 (or the pseudogene TRBV3-2) and TRBJ1-2; a weak D match, TRBD1 (5 bases). Between the trimmed V and J ends, which lost 1 base and 10 bases, there was a span of 10 bases. Germline V gives CDR1 LGHDT, CDR2 YNNKEL (reference sequence). The CDR3 is made up of 12 amino acids. This chain's CDR3 is CASSQGGTLYTF. In DNA form, the CDR3 reads TGTGCCAGCAGCCAAGGGGGGACCCTCTACACCTTC.

CDR3 nucleotide sequence: TGCAGTGCTAGCAGGCCGGGGGAGCTGTTTTTT. This codes for CSASRPGELFF. The J gene is TRBJ2-2, the V gene TRBV20-1; D call uncertain. This CDR3 contains 11 residues. The germline gives CDR1 DFQATT, CDR2 SNEGSKA (reference sequence). V was clipped by 3 bases and J by 8 bases, with 7 bases between them.

The rearrangement links TRBV6-5 to TRBJ2-3; the D is unclear. Germline CDR1 reads MNHEY; CDR2 reads SVGAGI. Trimming cost V 6 bases and J 4 bases, with 11 bases left between them. This CDR3 has 13 residues. The CDR3 sequence: CASSPVAADTQYF. The CDR3 region has the DNA TGTGCCAGCAGCCCCGTGGCCGCAGATACGCAGTATTTT.

V and J are TRBV9 and TRBJ2-2; 7 nucleotides align to TRBD1. The CDR3 totals 17 residues. Germline assignment: CDR1 SGDLS and CDR2 YYNGEE. The trim removed 4 bases at V and 5 bases at J, leaving 14 bases unmatched. CDR3 nucleotide sequence: TGTGCCAGCAGCAGATGGGACAGCCCCGCGTATACCGGGGAGCTGTTTTTT. Its protein is CASSRWDSPAYTGELFF.